Listed below are T cell receptor beta chains from one sample, sequenced in a study of blood T cell repertoires in COVID-19. Here immunoSEQ multiplex PCR was the method, and the copy in TCRdb shows in-frame clones only, minus some. The sample yields 280,000 or so clones, around 85% seen once. The specimen sequenced was PBMCs or T cells enriched from blood (not recorded which). These receptors originate from a woman aged 40 to 55 who had recovered from COVID-19. Each CDR3 is given without its conserved first and last residue.

J gene: TRBJ2-5
V gene: TRBV6-2/TRBV6-3
CDR3 protein: ASSYASRVETQY

J gene: TRBJ2-5
V gene: TRBV5-4
CDR3 protein: ASSSNFGQGLETQY

J gene: TRBJ1-5
V gene: TRBV15
CDR3 protein: ATSSRWVEGDQPQH

J gene: TRBJ2-2
V gene: TRBV10-3
CDR3 protein: AISEGGGRANTGELF

J gene: TRBJ2-1
V gene: TRBV5-6
CDR3 protein: ASSLVRVAYNEQF

J gene: TRBJ1-5
V gene: TRBV7-9
CDR3 protein: ASSLATGQSNQPQH

J gene: TRBJ2-7
V gene: TRBV3-1/TRBV3-2
CDR3 protein: ASSQVESYEQY

J gene: TRBJ1-5
V gene: TRBV7-2
CDR3 protein: ASSLGQLSNQPQH

J gene: TRBJ1-4
V gene: TRBV19
CDR3 protein: ASSRGGTNEKLF

J gene: TRBJ1-1
V gene: TRBV28
CDR3 protein: ASSSEDRGDTEAF

J gene: TRBJ1-2
V gene: TRBV7-2
CDR3 protein: ASSRDALDGYT

J gene: TRBJ2-3
V gene: TRBV9
CDR3 protein: ASSPRLAGTTDTQY

J gene: TRBJ2-3
V gene: TRBV29-1
CDR3 protein: SVDRLAGGPWSTDTQY

J gene: TRBJ2-5
V gene: TRBV4-3
CDR3 protein: ASSQDLRGDETQY

J gene: TRBJ2-7
V gene: TRBV5-1
CDR3 protein: ASSLDLETSSYEQY

J gene: TRBJ2-5
V gene: TRBV20-1
CDR3 protein: SASTEGRVQETQY

J gene: TRBJ1-6
V gene: TRBV5-1
CDR3 protein: ASSFEAATNSPLH

J gene: TRBJ2-7
V gene: TRBV7-2
CDR3 protein: ASSPQWSGIYEQY

J gene: TRBJ1-2
V gene: TRBV5-1
CDR3 protein: ASSLTTGTTYGYT

J gene: TRBJ2-3
V gene: TRBV28
CDR3 protein: ASSTTSGPSTDTQY

J gene: TRBJ2-2
V gene: TRBV27
CDR3 protein: ATSPSSNTGELF

J gene: TRBJ1-1
V gene: TRBV5-1
CDR3 protein: ASSLGGNTEAF

J gene: TRBJ2-1
V gene: TRBV7-2
CDR3 protein: ASSFGGRRYNEQF

J gene: TRBJ2-1
V gene: TRBV29-1
CDR3 protein: SVVDPTSSYNEQF

J gene: TRBJ1-4
V gene: TRBV28
CDR3 protein: ASSFPEGFSSWEKLF

J gene: TRBJ2-3
V gene: TRBV11-2
CDR3 protein: ASSPLAGTSTDTQY

J gene: TRBJ1-2
V gene: TRBV10-3
CDR3 protein: AIRTGTGGGYGYT

J gene: TRBJ1-5
V gene: TRBV28
CDR3 protein: ASRTPGTGRRQPQH

J gene: TRBJ2-7
V gene: TRBV4-3
CDR3 protein: ASSHPGGNPY

J gene: TRBJ2-1
V gene: TRBV10-3
CDR3 protein: AIRAGTENNEQF

J gene: TRBJ2-1
V gene: TRBV7-3
CDR3 protein: ASSLDGGRATYNEQF

J gene: TRBJ2-5
V gene: TRBV27
CDR3 protein: ASRASRAGVGETQY

J gene: TRBJ1-2
V gene: TRBV7-2
CDR3 protein: ASSRDDTQRSRTGAGYT

J gene: TRBJ1-1
V gene: TRBV29-1
CDR3 protein: SVAPDYRVVMNTEAF

J gene: TRBJ2-1
V gene: TRBV9
CDR3 protein: ASSETSGGYNEQF

J gene: TRBJ2-7
V gene: TRBV11-1
CDR3 protein: ASGIAGGYEQY

J gene: TRBJ1-2
V gene: TRBV3-1/TRBV3-2
CDR3 protein: ASSQAKGGYT

J gene: TRBJ1-5
V gene: TRBV18
CDR3 protein: ASSPDRGLSNQPQH

J gene: TRBJ2-3
V gene: TRBV30
CDR3 protein: AWSVLAGSADTQY

J gene: TRBJ2-2
V gene: TRBV5-1
CDR3 protein: ASSLATANTGELF

J gene: TRBJ2-2
V gene: TRBV18
CDR3 protein: ASSPGTANTGELF

J gene: TRBJ1-6
V gene: TRBV5-4
CDR3 protein: ASSQTDRGQNSPLH

J gene: TRBJ1-2
V gene: TRBV4-1
CDR3 protein: ASSQRVLELRYGYT

J gene: TRBJ2-7
V gene: TRBV5-4
CDR3 protein: ASSLGLAGRGEQY

J gene: TRBJ2-3
V gene: TRBV7-3
CDR3 protein: ASSQLAGDTDTQY

J gene: TRBJ1-2
V gene: TRBV28
CDR3 protein: ASSGQGVSSGYT

J gene: TRBJ2-7
V gene: TRBV28
CDR3 protein: ASLSGGAEQY

J gene: TRBJ2-1
V gene: TRBV28
CDR3 protein: ASSTVERRSYNEQF

J gene: TRBJ2-7
V gene: TRBV29-1
CDR3 protein: SAWLAGIPHEQY

J gene: TRBJ2-7
V gene: TRBV7-3
CDR3 protein: ASSWPGLEESSYEQY

J gene: TRBJ1-4
V gene: TRBV19
CDR3 protein: ATPRKEPASNEKLF

J gene: TRBJ2-3
V gene: TRBV9
CDR3 protein: ASTQGSGIGDTQY

J gene: TRBJ2-1
V gene: TRBV5-4
CDR3 protein: ASRRTSGRDEQF

J gene: TRBJ2-1
V gene: TRBV11-2
CDR3 protein: ASSPRGSGVSSYNEQF

J gene: TRBJ2-7
V gene: TRBV18
CDR3 protein: ASSGTSGRDYEQY

J gene: TRBJ2-7
V gene: TRBV7-2
CDR3 protein: ASSLVGQGATEQY

J gene: TRBJ2-2
V gene: TRBV6-5
CDR3 protein: ASMGGTGELF

J gene: TRBJ1-1
V gene: TRBV18
CDR3 protein: ASSPETAKNTEAF

J gene: TRBJ1-4
V gene: TRBV19
CDR3 protein: ASRYYKKGGGTGREKLF

J gene: TRBJ1-1
V gene: TRBV7-9
CDR3 protein: ASSPREGTEAF